This is a list of T cell receptor beta chains from one sample in a study of blood T cell repertoires in COVID-19. Sequencing was performed with immunoSEQ multiplex PCR; in TCRdb, only in-frame clones are kept and a portion is missing. The sample has some 130,000 clones; around 89% are singletons. Sequencing input: peripheral blood. The receptors were gathered from a man in his fifties with active or convalescent COVID-19. The CDR3 runs from the conserved cysteine through the conserved F or W. The order of the fields is D gene, V gene, clone size, J gene, CDR3 DNA, CDR3 protein. D genes are given only for firm matches. Where a row states a size, it is once, few, many or the class of an expanded clone; other rows omit it.

>TRBD2|TRBV6-5|NA|TRBJ2-1
TGTGCCAGCAGTTACGTGGGAGGGCCATATTATGAGCAGTTCTTC
CASSYVGGPYYEQFF
>NA|TRBV2|NA|TRBJ1-3
TGTGCCAGCAGTGAAGCGGGAACAGGCTACTCTGGAAACACCATATATTTT
CASSEAGTGYSGNTIYF
>TRBD2|TRBV24-1|NA|TRBJ2-3
TGTGCCACCAGTGACTTCGGCGGGGGGAGCACAGATACGCAGTATTTT
CATSDFGGGSTDTQYF
>TRBD1|TRBV27|NA|TRBJ1-5
TGTGCCAGCAGTCCAGGGGGCGGTGGCAATCAGCCCCAGCATTTT
CASSPGGGGNQPQHF
>NA|TRBV6-2/TRBV6-3|NA|TRBJ1-5
TGTGCCAGCAGTCATTCGGTGCCTCCGGTTGCTCAGCCCCAGCATTTT
CASSHSVPPVAQPQHF
>NA|TRBV12-3/TRBV12-4|once|TRBJ2-1
TGTGCCAGCAGTTTAGATCCGGGTCCTGAGCAGTTCTTC
CASSLDPGPEQFF
>NA|TRBV30|NA|TRBJ2-5
TGTGCCTGGAGTGTACATGGGAGTAAAGAGACCCAGTACTTC
CAWSVHGSKETQYF
>NA|TRBV12-5|few|TRBJ2-3
TGTGCTAGTGGTTTGGGACAGACAGATACGCAGTATTTT
CASGLGQTDTQYF
>NA|TRBV30|once|TRBJ1-1
TGTGCCTGGGCCCGAGGGGGGGAGAACACTGAAGCTTTCTTT
CAWARGGENTEAFF
>NA|TRBV15|NA|TRBJ1-1
TGTGCCACCAGCAGAGATACAGGGAACACTGAAGCTTTCTTT
CATSRDTGNTEAFF
>TRBD2|TRBV5-4|NA|TRBJ2-7
TGTGCCAGCAGCTTGTCTCTGGGGAGGGGCTCCTACGAGCAGTACTTC
CASSLSLGRGSYEQYF
>NA|TRBV29-1|NA|TRBJ1-3
TGCAGCGTTGACAGGGGAAACACCATATATTTT
CSVDRGNTIYF
>NA|TRBV21-1|NA|TRBJ2-7
TGTGCCAGCAGCAAACTCGACGAGCAGTACTTC
CASSKLDEQYF
>TRBD2|TRBV11-2|NA|TRBJ2-2
TGTGCCAGCAGCTTTAGCGGGGGGAGGGTCCTCCTGACGAGTAGGGAGCTGTTTTTT
CASSFSGGRVLLTSRELFF
>TRBD1|TRBV18|NA|TRBJ2-7
TGTGCCAGCTCACCAGGGCACAGGGGGAACGAGCAGTACTTC
CASSPGHRGNEQYF
>NA|TRBV9|NA|TRBJ1-5
TGTGCCAGCAGCGTAGCCGGTAGCAATCAGCCCCAGCATTTT
CASSVAGSNQPQHF
>TRBD1|TRBV30|NA|TRBJ1-5
TGTGCCTGGGGGACAGCCAGCAATCAGCCCCAGCATTTT
CAWGTASNQPQHF
>TRBD1|TRBV7-8|NA|TRBJ1-4
TGTGCCAGCAGCCTTGGACAGGGTTGGGAAAAACTGTTTTTT
CASSLGQGWEKLFF
>NA|TRBV2|NA|TRBJ2-7
TGTGCCAGCAAGACGAGCGCATCCTACGAGCAGTACTTC
CASKTSASYEQYF
>TRBD1|TRBV10-3|NA|TRBJ2-1
TGTGCCATCAGTGAGTCGGTTGGGCAGGGGGCAAACAATGAGCAGTTCTTC
CAISESVGQGANNEQFF